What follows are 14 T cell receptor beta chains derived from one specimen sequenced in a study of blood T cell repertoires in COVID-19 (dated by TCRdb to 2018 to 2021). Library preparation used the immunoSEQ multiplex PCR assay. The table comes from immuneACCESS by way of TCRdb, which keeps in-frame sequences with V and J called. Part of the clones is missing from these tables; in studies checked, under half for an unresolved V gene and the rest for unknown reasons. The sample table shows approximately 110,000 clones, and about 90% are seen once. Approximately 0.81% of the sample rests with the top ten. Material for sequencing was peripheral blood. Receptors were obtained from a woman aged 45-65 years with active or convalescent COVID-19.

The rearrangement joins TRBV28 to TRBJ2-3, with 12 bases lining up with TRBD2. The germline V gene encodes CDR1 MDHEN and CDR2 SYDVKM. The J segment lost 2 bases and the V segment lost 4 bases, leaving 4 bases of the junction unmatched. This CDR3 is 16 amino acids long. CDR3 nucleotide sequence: TGTGCCAGCAGTTCCGGACTAGCGGGGTACACAGATACGCAGTATTTT. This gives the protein CASSSGLAGYTDTQYF.

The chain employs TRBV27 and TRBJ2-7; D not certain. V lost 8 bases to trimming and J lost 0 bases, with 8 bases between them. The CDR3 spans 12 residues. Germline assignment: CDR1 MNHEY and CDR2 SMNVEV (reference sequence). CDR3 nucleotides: TGTGCCAGCTCTTCCTCCTCCTACGAGCAGTACTTC. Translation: CASSSSSYEQYF.

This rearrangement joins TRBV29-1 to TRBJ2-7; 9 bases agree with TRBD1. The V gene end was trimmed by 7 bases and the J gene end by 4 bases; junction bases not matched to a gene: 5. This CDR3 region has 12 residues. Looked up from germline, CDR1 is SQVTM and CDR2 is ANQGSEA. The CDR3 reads CSATGGTYEQYF. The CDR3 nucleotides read TGCAGCGCTACAGGGGGCACTTACGAGCAGTACTTC.

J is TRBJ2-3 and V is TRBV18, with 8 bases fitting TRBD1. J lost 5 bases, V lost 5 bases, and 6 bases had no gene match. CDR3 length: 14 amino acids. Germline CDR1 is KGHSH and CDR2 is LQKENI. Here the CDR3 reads CASSAGQARDTQYF. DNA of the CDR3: TGTGCCAGCTCAGCGGGACAGGCTAGAGATACGCAGTATTTT.

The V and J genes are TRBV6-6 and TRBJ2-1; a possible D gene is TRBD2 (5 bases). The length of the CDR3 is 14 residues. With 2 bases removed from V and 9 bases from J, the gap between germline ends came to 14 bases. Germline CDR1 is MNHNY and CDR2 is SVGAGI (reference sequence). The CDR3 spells CASSYQRLGGEQFF. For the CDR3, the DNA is TGTGCCAGCAGTTACCAGCGGCTGGGTGGTGAGCAGTTCTTC.

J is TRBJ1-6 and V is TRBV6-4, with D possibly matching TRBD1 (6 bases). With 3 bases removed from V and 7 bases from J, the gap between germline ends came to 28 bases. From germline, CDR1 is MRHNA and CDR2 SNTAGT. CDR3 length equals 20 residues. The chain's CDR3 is CASSEPRGGRGAVGNSPLHF. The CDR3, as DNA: TGTGCCAGCAGTGAACCCCGAGGTGGGCGGGGGGCGGTCGGGAATTCACCCCTCCACTTT.

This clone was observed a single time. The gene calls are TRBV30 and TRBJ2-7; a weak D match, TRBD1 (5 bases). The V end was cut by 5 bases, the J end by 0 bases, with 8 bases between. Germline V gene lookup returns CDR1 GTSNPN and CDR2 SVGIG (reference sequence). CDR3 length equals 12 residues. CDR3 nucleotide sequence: TGTGCCTGGGCAGGGCGCTCCTACGAGCAGTACTTC. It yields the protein CAWAGRSYEQYF.

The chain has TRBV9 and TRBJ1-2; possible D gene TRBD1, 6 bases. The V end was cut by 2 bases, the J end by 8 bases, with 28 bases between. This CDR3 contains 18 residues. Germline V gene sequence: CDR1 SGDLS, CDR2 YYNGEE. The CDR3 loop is CASSVGGQGSSLTRGYTF. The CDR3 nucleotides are TGTGCCAGCAGCGTCGGTGGTCAGGGGTCGAGCCTAACGAGGGGCTACACCTTC.

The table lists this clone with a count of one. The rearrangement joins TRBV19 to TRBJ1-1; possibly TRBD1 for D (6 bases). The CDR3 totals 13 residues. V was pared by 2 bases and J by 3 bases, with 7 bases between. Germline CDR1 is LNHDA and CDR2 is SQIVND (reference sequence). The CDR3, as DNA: TGTGCCAGTAGTATAAACAGGGACACTGAAGCTTTCTTT. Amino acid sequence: CASSINRDTEAFF.

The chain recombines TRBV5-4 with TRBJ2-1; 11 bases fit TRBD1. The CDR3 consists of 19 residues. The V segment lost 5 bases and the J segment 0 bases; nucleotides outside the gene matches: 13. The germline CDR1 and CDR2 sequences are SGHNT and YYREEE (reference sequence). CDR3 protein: CASRPRDRGIQSSYNEQFF. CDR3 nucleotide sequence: TGTGCCAGCAGACCCCGGGACAGGGGGATCCAAAGCTCCTACAATGAGCAGTTCTTC.

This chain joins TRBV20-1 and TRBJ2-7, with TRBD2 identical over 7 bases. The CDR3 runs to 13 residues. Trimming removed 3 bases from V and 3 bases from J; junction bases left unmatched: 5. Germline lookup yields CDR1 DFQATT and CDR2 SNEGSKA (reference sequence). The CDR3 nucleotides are TGCAGTGCTAGTCTGGGAGGGGACTACGAGCAGTACTTC. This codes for CSASLGGDYEQYF.

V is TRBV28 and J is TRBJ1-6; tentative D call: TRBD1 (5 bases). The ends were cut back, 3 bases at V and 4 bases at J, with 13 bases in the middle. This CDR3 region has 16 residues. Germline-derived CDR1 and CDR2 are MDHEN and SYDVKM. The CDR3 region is CASSFRWAGYNSPLHF. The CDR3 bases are TGTGCCAGCAGTTTCCGCTGGGCAGGGTATAATTCACCCCTCCACTTT.

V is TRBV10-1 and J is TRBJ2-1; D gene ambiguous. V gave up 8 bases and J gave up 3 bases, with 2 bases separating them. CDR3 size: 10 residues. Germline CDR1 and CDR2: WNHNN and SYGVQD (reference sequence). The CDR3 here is CASLYNEQFF. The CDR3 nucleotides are TGCGCCAGCCTCTACAATGAGCAGTTCTTC.

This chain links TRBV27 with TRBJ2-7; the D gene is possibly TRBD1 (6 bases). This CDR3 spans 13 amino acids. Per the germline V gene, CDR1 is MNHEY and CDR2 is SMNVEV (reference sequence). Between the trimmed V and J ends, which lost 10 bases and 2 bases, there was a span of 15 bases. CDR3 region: CATGDTTTYEQYF. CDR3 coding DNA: TGTGCCACCGGGGACACTACAACCTACGAGCAGTACTTC.